The entry below describes one TCR beta chain. The sample holds many counts of this clonotype. Its target antigen remains unknown. There are no base qualities to consult, and no much larger clone falls within one base. The TCR beta CDR3 regions were amplified from RNA transcripts. The TCR CDR3 was subjected to a first round of RT-PCR using the HTBI primer set and the Qiagen OneStep RT-PCR kit. A second multiplex PCR round built the libraries, followed by size selection and purification. The libraries were sequenced on an Illumina HiSeq2000 using paired-end 100 bp reads. The study's processing was this. Raw data were processed with SOAPnuke, discarding reads with adapters, uncalled bases, mean Phred below 15, or no exact constant-primer or identifier match. COPE v1.2.5 was used to merge high-quality paired reads, and clonotypes were defined as unique nucleotide sequences. MiTCR v1.1 was used to align the clonotypes against IMGT TRBV, TRBD and TRBJ reference segments. The analysis was restricted to V-J combinations with a frequency above 0.0001, which together covered just over 98% of the repertoires. The TCS score was defined as F50 (clonal expansion) divided by E x V (chaos), with BLOSUM62-based TCRdist calculated between CDR3 peptides within each V-J. Welch's t-statistics and random forest reduced several hundred V-J features to about 12, which were used in a naive Bayes classifier (R e1071). TCRdb trimmed the raw reads at Q25, called clones with MiXCR and kept productive beta chains. Rows with a matching CDR3 protein are joined into one entry that keeps the most common DNA and genes. These V and J calls derive from TCRdb rather than the authors' analysis. The sample contains approximately 600,000 distinct CDR3 sequences, about 14% of them found a single time. 5.8% of the sample is taken by the ten largest.

Hyperthyroidism patients were aged 18 to 65 years and newly diagnosed, with disease duration of less than 2 months. Any patient with an uncontrolled infection, another autoimmune disease, pregnancy or lactation was excluded. Diagnoses were based on clinical symptoms, serum thyroxine and TRAb, thyroid ultrasound and orbital computed tomography. Blood from progressor patients was drawn when they were first diagnosed with hyperthyroidism, before any ophthalmopathy symptoms appeared. PBMCs were separated from over 9 ml of fresh peripheral blood using Ficoll-Paque density gradient centrifugation. Patients classed as progressors first received a Graves' hyperthyroidism diagnosis and then went on to develop ophthalmopathy during follow-up. Total RNA was extracted using Trizol reagent, and RNA quality was assessed on an Agilent 2100 Bioanalyzer. CDR1 and CDR2 were assigned from the germline V gene as SGHDN and FVKESK. Spanning cysteine to phenylalanine, the CDR3 consists of 15 amino acids. Just the 45-base CDR3 DNA is kept, in frame starting at base 1. At the junction V is shortened by 5 bases and J by 8 bases, with 21 bases in between.

This sample is drawn from a study of T cells in Graves' hyperthyroidism and ophthalmopathy (dated by TCRdb to the late 2010s). Looking at the study overall: Peripheral blood was sampled at the time of initial diagnosis, prior to any treatment. For training and testing, the approximately 97 patients in the discovery cohort were randomly divided in a 7:3 ratio. In more than 5 Graves' hyperthyroidism patients, the study also compared T-cell repertoires from thyroid tissue with T-cell repertoires from blood. An independent validation cohort of about 19 hyperthyroidism patients and roughly 16 patients who later progressed to ophthalmopathy tested prospective prediction of ophthalmopathy. Following sampling, methimazole starting at 30 mg daily was given to hyperthyroidism patients, and high-dose intravenous methylprednisolone was given to ophthalmopathy patients. TCR V-J signatures able to tell the groups apart were searched for in a discovery cohort of 90 to 100 patients, of whom over 40 had Graves' ophthalmopathy and some 60 had stable Graves' hyperthyroidism. The paper describes TCR Vbeta CDR3 sequencing of 135 peripheral blood samples, made up of roughly 45 ophthalmopathy patients, 70 to 75 hyperthyroidism patients and 17 progressor patients.

The research as a whole found: Blood samples also contained most of the expanded thyroid clonotypes (frequency above 0.001), which suggests that blood repertoires may reflect thyroid immune responses. A model built on a 13 V-J signature distinguished ophthalmopathy from stable hyperthyroidism, reaching 87.88% sensitivity and 81.08% specificity in cross-validation and 80%/75% in testing. In validation, the model predicted progression to ophthalmopathy a median of about 6.5 months before onset, with about 71% sensitivity and nearly 75% specificity. Sample size was not statistically predetermined, and investigators were not blinded to group allocation.

Material for sequencing was blood. The receptor chain draws on TRBV14 and TRBJ1-2; the D gene cannot be named for sure. The clonotype comes from a woman aged 25 to 39 with Graves' hyperthyroidism that later progressed to Graves' ophthalmopathy. CDR3 sequence: CASSKTVGPGMGYTF. The base sequence is TGTGCCAGCAGCAAAACGGTCGGGCCAGGCATGGGCTACACCTTC.